The 11 T cell receptor beta chains given below trace back to one sample, sequenced in a study of metastatic and nonmetastatic thyroid tumors. Thyroid surgery was performed in patients who had received no treatment beforehand. TCRdb re-called the PCR reads through MiXCR. The sample records about 13,000 clones, approximately 30% being singletons. Sample: tumor tissue. The source is a female donor with papillary thyroid cancer or a benign thyroid nodule (not recorded which). Some clones in this sample may be carry-over from other donors' samples.

This clone was seen a few times. The CDR3 spells CATHRRGTWSETQYF. The CDR3 nucleotides are TGTGCCACCCACCGTCGTGGGACATGGTCAGAGACCCAGTACTTC. This rearrangement joins TRBV6-1 to TRBJ2-5; D perhaps matches TRBD1 (6 bases). V lost 10 bases, J lost 4 bases, and 22 bases lay in between. CDR1 and CDR2 from the germline V gene are MNHNS and SASEGT. The CDR3 contains 15 residues.

This chain connects TRBV5-1 to TRBJ2-3; TRBD1 matches at 7 bases. V was clipped by 0 bases and J by 2 bases; unmatched bases: 3. This CDR3 is built from 15 residues. CDR1 is SGHRS and CDR2 is YFSETQ in the germline V gene. CDR3 nucleotide sequence: TGCGCCAGCAGCTTGGAGGGGGCACACACAGATACGCAGTATTTT. Its translation is CASSLEGAHTDTQYF. Looking up the rest from reference TRBV5-1 and TRBJ2-3 gives the full variable domain: KAGVTQTPRYLIKTRGQQVTLSCSPISGHRSVSWYQQTPGQGLQFLFEYFSETQRNKGNFPGRFSGRQFSNSRSEMNVSTLELGDSALYLCASSLEGAHTDTQYFGPGTRLTVL.

The chain is built from TRBV11-3 and TRBJ2-5, with TRBD2 identical over 7 bases. This CDR3 contains 15 residues. V trimming: 0 bases; J trimming: 2 bases; junction bases outside the gene matches: 3. Germline V CDR1 and CDR2: SGHNT, YENEEA. The CDR3 sequence: CASSLETSLQETQYF. The CDR3 DNA is TGTGCCAGCAGCTTAGAGACTAGCTTGCAAGAGACCCAGTACTTC.

The chain has TRBV15 and TRBJ2-7; possibly TRBD1 for D (5 bases). Trimming removed 1 base from V and 6 bases from J, with 13 bases in between. Germline V lookup: CDR1 LNHNV, CDR2 YYDKDF (reference sequence). This CDR3 comprises 14 residues. The DNA for the CDR3 is TGTGCCACCAGCAGAGTCAGGGTGTCCGCCGAGCAGTACTTC. This sequence encodes CATSRVRVSAEQYF.

This clone has ten or more counts. The chain is built from TRBV27 and TRBJ2-2, with 11 bases fitting TRBD2. This CDR3 is 15 amino acids long. After removal of 2 bases from V and 8 bases from J, the junction contained 4 bases not matched to a gene. Looked up from germline, CDR1 is MNHEY and CDR2 is SMNVEV (reference sequence). CDR3 amino acids: CASSLATSGRGELFF. The CDR3 bases are TGTGCCAGCAGTTTAGCCACTAGCGGGAGAGGGGAGCTGTTTTTT.

Worth noting for this clone: Being one base from a much bigger clone, this may be a read error. Distinct nucleotide sequences in the sample also encode this CDR3. The chain recombines TRBV9 with TRBJ2-1; D is uncertain. The CDR3 is made up of 13 amino acids. V was cut by 0 bases and J by 7 bases, with 8 bases left in between. In germline, CDR1 is SGDLS, CDR2 YYNGEE. The CDR3 region has the DNA TGTGCCAGCAGCGTAGCATACGGAAATGAGCAGTTCTTC. Protein: CASSVAYGNEQFF.

This clone occurred a few times. The V gene is TRBV11-2, the J gene TRBJ2-3; TRBD1 matches at 7 bases. V shed 5 bases and J 6 bases; nucleotides not matched to a gene: 14. This CDR3 has 16 residues. CDR1 and CDR2 from the germline V gene are SGHAT and FQNNGV. As DNA, the CDR3 is TGTGCCAGCAGCCCGGGACAGCTGGTCGGGTCTGATACGCAGTATTTT. It specifies CASSPGQLVGSDTQYF. Full variable domain (remainder filled in from reference TRBV11-2 and TRBJ2-3): EAGVAQSPRYKIIEKRQSVAFWCNPISGHATLYWYQQILGQGPKLLIQFQNNGVVDDSQLPKDRFSAERLKGVDSTLKIQPAKLEDSAVYLCASSPGQLVGSDTQYFGPGTRLTVL.

This clone counts as medium-sized. The rearrangement uses TRBV28 and TRBJ2-6, with 9 bases that match TRBD1. CDR1 and CDR2 from the germline V gene are MDHEN and SYDVKM. Unmatched junction bases numbered 3, after V lost 6 bases and J lost 0 bases. The CDR3 extends over 16 amino acids. The CDR3 DNA reads TGTGCCAGCAGCCAGACAGGGGGCTCTGGGGCCAACGTCCTGACTTTC. Protein sequence: CASSQTGGSGANVLTF.

Notes on this clone: An end of the junction differs from the germline gene, which may be a read error. The chain carries TRBV20-1 and TRBJ2-2; D may correspond to TRBD1 or TRBD2 (6 bases each). This CDR3 has 16 residues. CDR1 DFQATT and CDR2 SNEGSKA come from the germline V gene (reference sequence). The chain's CDR3 is CSSTTGAGRNTVELFF. CDR3 DNA: TGCAGTTCGACAACGGGGGCAGGGCGCAACACCGTGGAGCTGTTTTTT.

This clone was observed at least ten times. The rearrangement uses TRBV20-1 and TRBJ2-5; D gene uncertain. CDR1 and CDR2 from the germline V gene are DFQATT and SNEGSKA (reference sequence). The CDR3 has 14 amino acids. Trimming shortened V by 2 bases and J by 2 bases, and 12 bases separated the two germline ends. CDR3 sequence reads: CSARKRIRQETQYF. DNA of the CDR3: TGCAGTGCTAGAAAAAGGATCCGGCAAGAGACCCAGTACTTC.

The chain is built from TRBV27 and TRBJ1-5; 8 nucleotides align to TRBD1. This CDR3 is built from 14 residues. Trimming at V came to 1 base and at J to 5 bases, leaving 1 base not matched to a gene. Germline CDR1 is MNHEY and CDR2 is SMNVEV (reference sequence). The CDR3 is CASSLYRGDQPQHF. The CDR3 bases are TGTGCCAGCAGTTTATACAGGGGGGATCAGCCCCAGCATTTT.